A single sample gave rise to the 10 T cell receptor beta chains below, sequenced in a study of vaccination effects on CD4 cells after COVID-19. TCRdb keeps only in-frame clones here, not all; method: immunoSEQ multiplex PCR. The sample contains approximately 26,000 clones, 75% to 80% of which appear only once. Antigen-specific CD4+ T cells were first expanded with viral peptide pools by the ViraFEST assay and only then sequenced. Subsequent to a culture period of less than twelve days, CD4+ T cells were isolated. This individual tested PCR-positive for SARS-CoV-2 infection between March and December 2020. These receptors' antigens are unknown. Sequenced material: CD4+ T cells from PBMCs cultured with HCoV-NL63 spike peptides, taken before COVID-19 vaccination. The receptors derive from a human donor who had a prior SARS-CoV-2 infection.

The chain is built from TRBV2 and TRBJ2-3; D tentatively fits TRBD1 or TRBD2 (5 bases each). CDR1 and CDR2 from the germline V gene are SNHLY and FYNNEI. The V end lost 4 bases, the J end lost 6 bases, and 14 bases lay between the germline ends. The CDR3 contains 14 residues. DNA of the CDR3: TGTGCCAGCAGTGCACGGGGCTTGTTGGATACGCAGTATTTT. It encodes CASSARGLLDTQYF.

The chain employs TRBV30 and TRBJ1-5; D perhaps matches TRBD1 (6 bases). The V gene's germline CDR1 is GTSNPN and CDR2 SVGIG (reference sequence). The CDR3 runs 18 residues. V lost 4 bases and J 1 base, leaving 23 bases between the germline ends. In DNA, the CDR3 is TGTGCCTGGACCCCGGCAGGGGCAGGAATGGGGAGCAATCAGCCCCAGCATTTT. This sequence encodes CAWTPAGAGMGSNQPQHF. The whole variable domain, filled in from reference TRBV30 and TRBJ1-5, reads SQTIHQWPATLVQPVGSPLSLECTVEGTSNPNLYWYRQAAGRGLQLLFYSVGIGQISSEVPQNLSASRPQDRQFILSSKKLLLSDSGFYLCAWTPAGAGMGSNQPQHFGDGTRLSIL.

This chain uses TRBV7-3 with TRBJ2-2; D is unresolved. Germline values: CDR1 SGHTA, CDR2 FQGTGA. The CDR3 spans 15 residues. Trimming pared 4 bases from V and 0 bases from J, leaving 9 bases between. The DNA for the CDR3 is TGTGCCAGCAGCTCAGACCGTGCGAACACCGGGGAGCTGTTTTTT. Translation: CASSSDRANTGELFF.

In its sample, this clone was seen once. This chain connects TRBV4-2 to TRBJ2-7, with 11 bases lining up with TRBD2. The CDR3 is 17 amino acids. With 0 bases clipped from V and 2 bases from J, the junction kept 6 bases outside the gene matches. The germline gives CDR1 LGHNA, CDR2 YNFKEQ. This CDR3 is CASSQDRGSGGAYEQYF. Here the CDR3 DNA reads TGTGCCAGCAGCCAAGATAGGGGTAGCGGGGGGGCCTACGAGCAGTACTTC.

By frequency in the sample, this clone is large (0.1 to 1%). The chain employs TRBV14 and TRBJ2-3; TRBD2 matches at 7 bases. J gave up 3 bases and V 3 bases, and 6 bases lay outside the gene matches. In germline, CDR1 is SGHDN, CDR2 FVKESK. This CDR3 is 15 amino acids long. The CDR3, as DNA: TGTGCCAGCAGCCATCACCGCGGGGGAACAGATACGCAGTATTTT. This gives the protein CASSHHRGGTDTQYF.

The chain is built from TRBV5-6 and TRBJ2-5; TRBD1 or TRBD2 may be the D gene (6 bases each). The CDR3 has 15 amino acids. Looked up from germline, CDR1 is SGHDT and CDR2 is YYEEEE. V shed 4 bases and J shed 5 bases, with 18 bases lying between them. CDR3 DNA: TGTGCCAGCAGCCCCCCAGGCGGGACATGGGAGACCCAGTACTTC. Amino acid sequence: CASSPPGGTWETQYF.

The chain has TRBV28 and TRBJ1-5; possibly TRBD1 for D (5 bases). Trimming took 7 bases from V and 6 from J, leaving 16 bases between them. CDR3 length: 14 residues. Germline-derived CDR1 and CDR2 are MDHEN and SYDVKM. CDR3 in amino acids: CASNSGGAVQPQHF. The DNA for the CDR3 is TGTGCCAGCAATTCCGGAGGGGCTGTTCAGCCCCAGCATTTT.

This clone is a singleton in its sample. CDR3 sequence (DNA): TGTGCCAGCAGTGAAGAGGCTAGGGAATATGGCTACACCTTC. This gives the protein CASSEEAREYGYTF. The chain uses TRBV6-1 and TRBJ1-2, with D uncertain. In germline, CDR1 is MNHNS, CDR2 SASEGT. Trimming removed 1 base at V and 5 bases at J, with 11 bases between. This CDR3 comprises 14 residues.

DNA for the CDR3: TGTGCCAGCAGCGTAGTCGGGAGGGGGGATACGCAGTATTTT. It translates to CASSVVGRGDTQYF. V gene TRBV9 combines with J gene TRBJ2-3; 8 nucleotides line up with TRBD2. The ends lost 0 bases at V and 6 bases at J; junction bases unmatched: 3. The CDR3 loop spans 14 amino acids. Germline lookup yields CDR1 SGDLS and CDR2 YYNGEE.

This clone was seen a single time. The chain employs TRBV21-1 and TRBJ2-3; the table calls TRBD1, which could not be checked here. TRBV21-1 is a known pseudogene. This CDR3 region has 18 residues. CDR3 loop: CASSHKYGRGQGADTQYF. CDR3 DNA sequence: TGTGCCAGCAGCCACAAGTACGGGCGCGGACAGGGCGCAGATACGCAGTATTTT.